The rows below give T cell receptor beta chains drawn from one sample of a study of cytomegalovirus exposure and HLA in healthy donors. Clones were sequenced by immunoSEQ multiplex PCR, and TCRdb holds only the in-frame ones, with some missing. The table includes 200,000 or so clones, 75% to 85% detected once. Sequenced: PBMCs. These receptors were collected from a woman in her forties or fifties in good health and CMV-seropositive. CDR3s include the opening cysteine and the closing phenylalanine or tryptophan. Fields, in order: V gene, D gene, CDR3 length, J gene, clone size, CDR3 DNA, CDR3 protein. D genes are given only for firm matches. Not all rows give a size; the values are once, few, many and, for expanded clones, a class.

v_gene: TRBV10-2
d_gene: TRBD2
len: 15
j_gene: TRBJ2-7
abundance: -
CDR3nt: TGCGCCAGCAGTGAGAGGACTAGGAGCTCCTACGAGCAGTACTTC
CDR3aa: CASSERTRSSYEQYF

v_gene: TRBV5-1
d_gene: TRBD1
len: 15
j_gene: TRBJ2-7
abundance: -
CDR3nt: TGCGCCAGCAGCCCGGGGGGGACAGGGGCACACGAGCAGTACTTC
CDR3aa: CASSPGGTGAHEQYF

v_gene: TRBV7-2
d_gene: -
len: 15
j_gene: TRBJ1-3
abundance: -
CDR3nt: TGTGCCAGCAGCTTAGTGTCAGGGGTCGGAAACACCATATATTTT
CDR3aa: CASSLVSGVGNTIYF

v_gene: TRBV10-1
d_gene: TRBD2
len: 18
j_gene: TRBJ2-1
abundance: -
CDR3nt: TGCGCCAGCAGTGAGAGGCCTAGCGGGCTAAGCTCCTACAATGAGCAGTTCTTC
CDR3aa: CASSERPSGLSSYNEQFF

v_gene: TRBV5-8
d_gene: -
len: 15
j_gene: TRBJ2-1
abundance: few
CDR3nt: TGTGCCAGCAGCTCGGAGGGAAGCTCCTACAATGAGCAGTTCTTC
CDR3aa: CASSSEGSSYNEQFF

v_gene: TRBV27
d_gene: -
len: 15
j_gene: TRBJ2-7
abundance: once
CDR3nt: TGTGCCAGCAGCGGGGACTCCCCTCGCCCCGGGGAGCAGTACTTC
CDR3aa: CASSGDSPRPGEQYF

v_gene: TRBV4-1
d_gene: -
len: 15
j_gene: TRBJ1-4
abundance: few
CDR3nt: TGCGCCAGCAGCCAAGATGGCAGGTTAAGCGAAAAACTGTTTTTT
CDR3aa: CASSQDGRLSEKLFF

v_gene: TRBV6-5
d_gene: TRBD1
len: 13
j_gene: TRBJ2-7
abundance: -
CDR3nt: TGTGCCAGCAGTTACTCGACAGGGGACGAGCAGTACTTC
CDR3aa: CASSYSTGDEQYF

v_gene: TRBV30
d_gene: -
len: 13
j_gene: TRBJ1-2
abundance: -
CDR3nt: TGTGCCTGGAGTGTACTCCAGGCAGTTGGCTACACCTTC
CDR3aa: CAWSVLQAVGYTF

v_gene: TRBV18
d_gene: TRBD1
len: 16
j_gene: TRBJ1-5
abundance: -
CDR3nt: TGTGCCAGCTCCACCGGGGGACAGGGGTACAATCAGCCCCAGCATTTT
CDR3aa: CASSTGGQGYNQPQHF

v_gene: TRBV28
d_gene: TRBD2
len: 16
j_gene: TRBJ2-1
abundance: -
CDR3nt: TGTGCCAGCGGCAGCGGGGCGAGGAGGGCCTACAATGAGCAGTTCTTC
CDR3aa: CASGSGARRAYNEQFF

v_gene: TRBV6-5
d_gene: -
len: 15
j_gene: TRBJ1-5
abundance: once
CDR3nt: TGTGCCAGCAGCCCCCGGGGGGCAAGCAATCAGCCCCAGCATTTT
CDR3aa: CASSPRGASNQPQHF

v_gene: TRBV19
d_gene: -
len: 17
j_gene: TRBJ2-7
abundance: -
CDR3nt: TGTGCCAGTAGCCCACTTGGACTTCCCCAGGGGACCTACGAGCAGTACTTC
CDR3aa: CASSPLGLPQGTYEQYF

v_gene: TRBV10-3
d_gene: TRBD1
len: 14
j_gene: TRBJ1-1
abundance: -
CDR3nt: TGTGCCATCAGTACGGGACAGGGGGCCTATGAAGCTTTCTTT
CDR3aa: CAISTGQGAYEAFF

v_gene: TRBV15
d_gene: -
len: 12
j_gene: TRBJ2-1
abundance: -
CDR3nt: TGTGCCACCAGCAGAGATCGTAGTGAGCAGTTCTTC
CDR3aa: CATSRDRSEQFF

v_gene: TRBV19
d_gene: -
len: 13
j_gene: TRBJ2-7
abundance: -
CDR3nt: TGTGCCACCCGGGGGAGAGGGACGGGCGAGCAGTACTTC
CDR3aa: CATRGRGTGEQYF

v_gene: TRBV7-3
d_gene: -
len: 13
j_gene: TRBJ2-5
abundance: once
CDR3nt: TGTGCCAGCAGCATCTCGGTCGAAGAGACCCAGTACTTC
CDR3aa: CASSISVEETQYF

v_gene: TRBV9
d_gene: -
len: 17
j_gene: TRBJ2-3
abundance: -
CDR3nt: TGTGCCAGCAGCCTGCAGACTTGGGCTAGCGCGGCAGATACGCAGTATTTT
CDR3aa: CASSLQTWASAADTQYF

v_gene: TRBV6-1
d_gene: TRBD1
len: 15
j_gene: TRBJ1-2
abundance: -
CDR3nt: TGTGCCAGCATTGTGATGGCAGGGGGTAACTATGGCTACACCTTC
CDR3aa: CASIVMAGGNYGYTF

v_gene: TRBV27
d_gene: TRBD2
len: 15
j_gene: TRBJ2-7
abundance: -
CDR3nt: TGTGCCAGCAGCTCGGGGGGAGGCGGGGCATACGAGCAGTACTTC
CDR3aa: CASSSGGGGAYEQYF

v_gene: TRBV11-2
d_gene: -
len: 13
j_gene: TRBJ1-1
abundance: few
CDR3nt: TGTGCCAGCAGCTTAGTCCCCATTAGTGAAGCTTTCTTT
CDR3aa: CASSLVPISEAFF

v_gene: TRBV4-3
d_gene: TRBD2
len: 15
j_gene: TRBJ2-3
abundance: -
CDR3nt: TGCGCCAGCAGCCAAGCGGGACTAAACACAGATACGCAGTATTTT
CDR3aa: CASSQAGLNTDTQYF

v_gene: TRBV5-1
d_gene: -
len: 14
j_gene: TRBJ1-3
abundance: few
CDR3nt: TGCGCCAGCAGCTTCGACAGCTCTGGAAACACCATATATTTT
CDR3aa: CASSFDSSGNTIYF

v_gene: TRBV5-1
d_gene: TRBD2
len: 14
j_gene: TRBJ2-5
abundance: -
CDR3nt: TGCGCCAGCAGCTTAAGCGGGGCCCAAGAGACCCAGTACTTC
CDR3aa: CASSLSGAQETQYF

v_gene: TRBV7-9
d_gene: TRBD1
len: 13
j_gene: TRBJ1-2
abundance: -
CDR3nt: TGTGCCAGCAGTCGTGACAGGGTCCATGGCTACACCTTC
CDR3aa: CASSRDRVHGYTF

v_gene: TRBV6-6
d_gene: TRBD2
len: 15
j_gene: TRBJ2-5
abundance: -
CDR3nt: TGTGCCAGCAGCCAAAGCGGGGGCTTGGGGGAGACCCAGTACTTC
CDR3aa: CASSQSGGLGETQYF

v_gene: TRBV30
d_gene: TRBD2
len: 14
j_gene: TRBJ2-1
abundance: few
CDR3nt: TGTGCCTGGAGTGTCACTAGCGACTACAATGAGCAGTTCTTC
CDR3aa: CAWSVTSDYNEQFF

v_gene: TRBV10-3
d_gene: TRBD2
len: 15
j_gene: TRBJ2-2
abundance: few
CDR3nt: TGTGCCATCACCCGCGGCGGGGGAAGGACCGGGGAGCTGTTTTTT
CDR3aa: CAITRGGGRTGELFF

v_gene: TRBV2
d_gene: TRBD2
len: 17
j_gene: TRBJ2-1
abundance: -
CDR3nt: TGTGCCACCCCGGGAGCTAGCGGGGCGAGCTCCTACAATGAGCAGTTCTTC
CDR3aa: CATPGASGASSYNEQFF

v_gene: TRBV6-4
d_gene: -
len: 17
j_gene: TRBJ1-2
abundance: -
CDR3nt: TGTGCCAGCAGGGACCCGGCACACCAAAGGGGCAACTATGGCTACACCTTC
CDR3aa: CASRDPAHQRGNYGYTF

v_gene: TRBV18
d_gene: TRBD1
len: 14
j_gene: TRBJ2-4
abundance: few
CDR3nt: TGTGCCAGCTCGTCGGGACAGTTGAAAAACATTCAGTACTTC
CDR3aa: CASSSGQLKNIQYF

v_gene: TRBV5-6
d_gene: TRBD1
len: 15
j_gene: TRBJ2-7
abundance: few
CDR3nt: TGTGCCAGCACTCTTGGGGGACAGGAACCCTACGAGCAGTACTTC
CDR3aa: CASTLGGQEPYEQYF

v_gene: TRBV5-1
d_gene: -
len: 15
j_gene: TRBJ2-6
abundance: -
CDR3nt: TGCGCCAGCAGCTTGGAGGGGCTAGGGGCCAACGGCCTGACTTTC
CDR3aa: CASSLEGLGANGLTF

v_gene: TRBV28
d_gene: TRBD2
len: 15
j_gene: TRBJ2-7
abundance: -
CDR3nt: TGTGCCAGCAGTATGGGGACTAGCGGGAGCAGCGAGCAGTACTTC
CDR3aa: CASSMGTSGSSEQYF

v_gene: TRBV28
d_gene: TRBD2
len: 16
j_gene: TRBJ2-5
abundance: -
CDR3nt: TGTGCCAGCAGCGAAAATAGCGGGAAGGGGCGGGGAGCCCAGTACTTC
CDR3aa: CASSENSGKGRGAQYF

v_gene: TRBV29-1
d_gene: -
len: 16
j_gene: TRBJ2-7
abundance: -
CDR3nt: TGCAGCGTTGAGGGGCAGGGTACCGGGTTGACCTACGAGCAGTACTTC
CDR3aa: CSVEGQGTGLTYEQYF

v_gene: TRBV9
d_gene: TRBD2
len: 16
j_gene: TRBJ2-1
abundance: -
CDR3nt: TGTGCCAGCAGCGTAGGGCTAGCGGGAGACCACAATGAGCAGTTCTTC
CDR3aa: CASSVGLAGDHNEQFF

v_gene: TRBV9
d_gene: -
len: 16
j_gene: TRBJ2-5
abundance: -
CDR3nt: TGTGCCAGCAGCTTACTACAGGGTGGTGGGGAAGAGACCCAGTACTTC
CDR3aa: CASSLLQGGGEETQYF

v_gene: TRBV2
d_gene: -
len: 12
j_gene: TRBJ2-3
abundance: -
CDR3nt: TGTGCCAGCAGTGCCCCAGGTCCTACGCAGTATTTT
CDR3aa: CASSAPGPTQYF

v_gene: TRBV28
d_gene: -
len: 15
j_gene: TRBJ2-3
abundance: -
CDR3nt: TGTGCCAGCAATCGGCCCAGCGACCCCTCAGATACGCAGTATTTT
CDR3aa: CASNRPSDPSDTQYF

v_gene: TRBV7-9
d_gene: -
len: 12
j_gene: TRBJ1-2
abundance: -
CDR3nt: TGTGCCAGCAGCCCCGGATTGCGGGGCTACACCTTC
CDR3aa: CASSPGLRGYTF

v_gene: TRBV5-1
d_gene: -
len: 13
j_gene: TRBJ1-1
abundance: few
CDR3nt: TGCGCCAGCAGCTTTCGAGAGAACACTGAAGCTTTCTTT
CDR3aa: CASSFRENTEAFF